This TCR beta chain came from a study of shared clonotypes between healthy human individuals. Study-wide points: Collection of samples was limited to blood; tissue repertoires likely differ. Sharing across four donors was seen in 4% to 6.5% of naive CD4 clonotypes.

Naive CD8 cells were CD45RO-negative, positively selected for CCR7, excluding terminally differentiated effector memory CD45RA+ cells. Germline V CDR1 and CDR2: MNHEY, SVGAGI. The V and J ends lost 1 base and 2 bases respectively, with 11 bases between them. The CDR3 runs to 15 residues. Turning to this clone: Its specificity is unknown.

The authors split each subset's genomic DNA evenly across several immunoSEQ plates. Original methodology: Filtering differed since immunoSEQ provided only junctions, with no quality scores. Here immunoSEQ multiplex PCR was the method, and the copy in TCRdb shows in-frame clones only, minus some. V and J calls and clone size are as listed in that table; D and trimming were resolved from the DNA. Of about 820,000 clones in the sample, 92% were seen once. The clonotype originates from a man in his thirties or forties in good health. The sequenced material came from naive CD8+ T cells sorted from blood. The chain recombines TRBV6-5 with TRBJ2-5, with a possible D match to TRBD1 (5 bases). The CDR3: CASSYWGRVQETQYF. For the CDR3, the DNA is TGTGCCAGCAGTTACTGGGGCAGGGTACAAGAGACCCAGTACTTC.